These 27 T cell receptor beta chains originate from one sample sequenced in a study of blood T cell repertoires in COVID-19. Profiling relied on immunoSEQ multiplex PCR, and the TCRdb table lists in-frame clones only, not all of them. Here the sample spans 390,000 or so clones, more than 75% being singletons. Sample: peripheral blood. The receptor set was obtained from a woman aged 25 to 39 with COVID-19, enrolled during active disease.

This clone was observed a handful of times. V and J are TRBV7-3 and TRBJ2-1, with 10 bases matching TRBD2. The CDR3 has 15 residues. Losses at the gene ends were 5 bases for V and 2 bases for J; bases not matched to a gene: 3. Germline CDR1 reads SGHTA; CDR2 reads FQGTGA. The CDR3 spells CASSLAGDPYNEQFF. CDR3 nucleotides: TGTGCCAGCAGCCTAGCGGGAGACCCCTACAATGAGCAGTTCTTC.

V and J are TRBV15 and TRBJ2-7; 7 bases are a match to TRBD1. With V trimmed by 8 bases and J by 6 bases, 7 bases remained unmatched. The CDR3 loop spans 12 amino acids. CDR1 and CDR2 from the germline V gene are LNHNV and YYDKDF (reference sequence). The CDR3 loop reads CATGNRGREQYF. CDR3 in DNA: TGTGCCACCGGAAACAGGGGACGCGAGCAGTACTTC.

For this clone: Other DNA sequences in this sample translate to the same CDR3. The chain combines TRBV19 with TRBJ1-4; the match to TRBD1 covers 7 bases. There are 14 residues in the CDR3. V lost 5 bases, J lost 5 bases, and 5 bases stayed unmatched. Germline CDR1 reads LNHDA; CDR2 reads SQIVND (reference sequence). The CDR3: CASSPTGTNEKLFF. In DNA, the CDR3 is TGTGCCAGTAGTCCGACAGGGACGAATGAAAAACTGTTTTTT.

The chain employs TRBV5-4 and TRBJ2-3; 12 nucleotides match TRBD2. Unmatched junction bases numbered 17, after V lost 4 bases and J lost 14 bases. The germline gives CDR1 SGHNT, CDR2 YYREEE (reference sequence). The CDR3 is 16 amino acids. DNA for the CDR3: TGTGCCAGCAGCCCACGGACTAGCGGGATACGAATGTATCCGTATTTT. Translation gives CASSPRTSGIRMYPYF. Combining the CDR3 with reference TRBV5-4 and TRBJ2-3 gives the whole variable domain ETGVTQSPTHLIKTRGQQVTLRCSSQSGHNTVSWYQQALGQGPQFIFQYYREEENGRGNFPPRFSGLQFPNYSSELNVNALELDDSALYLCASSPRTSGIRMYPYFGPGTRLTVL.

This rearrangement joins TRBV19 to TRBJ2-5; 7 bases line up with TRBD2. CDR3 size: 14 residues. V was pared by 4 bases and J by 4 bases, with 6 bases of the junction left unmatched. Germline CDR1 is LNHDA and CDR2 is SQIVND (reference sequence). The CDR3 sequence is CASSTGPGGETQYF. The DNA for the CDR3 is TGTGCCAGTAGTACGGGCCCGGGGGGAGAGACCCAGTACTTC.

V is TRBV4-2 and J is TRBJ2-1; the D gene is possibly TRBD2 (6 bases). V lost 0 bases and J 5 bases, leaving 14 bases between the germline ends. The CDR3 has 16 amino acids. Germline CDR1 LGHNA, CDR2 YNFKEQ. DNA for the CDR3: TGTGCCAGCAGCCAAGATCTGACTAGGTCGGACAATGAGCAGTTCTTC. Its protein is CASSQDLTRSDNEQFF.

CDR3 bases: TGCGCCAGCAGCACCAACAGGGTAGTGGGTCCAGATACGCAGTATTTT. Its translation: CASSTNRVVGPDTQYF. The chain joins TRBV5-1 to TRBJ2-3, with D maybe TRBD1 (6 bases). Trimming pared 4 bases from V and 4 bases from J, leaving 19 bases between. The CDR3 is 16 amino acids. CDR1 is SGHRS and CDR2 is YFSETQ in the germline V gene.

For the CDR3, the DNA is TGCGCCAGCAGTGAGTGGGGGCATCAGCCCCAGCATTTT. This gives the protein CASSEWGHQPQHF. The V and J genes are TRBV10-2 and TRBJ1-5; D is possibly TRBD1 (6 bases). Germline V gene data show CDR1 as WSHSY and CDR2 as SAAADI. The ends were cut back, 1 base at V and 5 bases at J, with 6 bases in the middle. The CDR3 contains 13 residues.

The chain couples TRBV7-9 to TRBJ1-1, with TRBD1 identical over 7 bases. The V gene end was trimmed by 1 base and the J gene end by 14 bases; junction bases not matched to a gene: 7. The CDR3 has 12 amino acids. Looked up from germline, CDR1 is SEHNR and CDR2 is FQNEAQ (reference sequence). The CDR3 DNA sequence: TGTGCCAGCAGCTTAGAAGGGGGCCGAAGCTTCTTT. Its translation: CASSLEGGRSFF.

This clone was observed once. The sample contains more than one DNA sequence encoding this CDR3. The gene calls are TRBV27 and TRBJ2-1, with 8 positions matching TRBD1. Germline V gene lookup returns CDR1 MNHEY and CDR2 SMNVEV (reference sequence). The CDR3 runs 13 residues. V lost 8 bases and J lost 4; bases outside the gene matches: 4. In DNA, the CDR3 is TGTGCCAGCCGAACAGGGGGATACAATGAGCAGTTCTTC. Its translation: CASRTGGYNEQFF.

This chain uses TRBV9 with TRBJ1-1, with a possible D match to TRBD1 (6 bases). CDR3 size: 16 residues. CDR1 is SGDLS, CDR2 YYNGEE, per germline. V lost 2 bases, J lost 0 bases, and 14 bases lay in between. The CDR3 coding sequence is TGTGCCAGCAGCGTTCAAGGGGGAATAATGAACACTGAAGCTTTCTTT. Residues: CASSVQGGIMNTEAFF.

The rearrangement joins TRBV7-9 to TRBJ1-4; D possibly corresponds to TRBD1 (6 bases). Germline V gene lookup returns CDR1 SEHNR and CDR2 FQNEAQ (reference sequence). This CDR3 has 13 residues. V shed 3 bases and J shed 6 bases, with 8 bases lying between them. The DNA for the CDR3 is TGTGCCAGCAGCTTGTCAGGGGATGAAAAACTGTTTTTT. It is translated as CASSLSGDEKLFF. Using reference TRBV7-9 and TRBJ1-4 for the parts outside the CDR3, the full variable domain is DTGVSQNPRHKITKRGQNVTFRCDPISEHNRLYWYRQTLGQGPEFLTYFQNEAQLEKSRLLSDRFSAERPKGSFSTLEIQRTEQGDSAMYLCASSLSGDEKLFFGSGTQLSVL.

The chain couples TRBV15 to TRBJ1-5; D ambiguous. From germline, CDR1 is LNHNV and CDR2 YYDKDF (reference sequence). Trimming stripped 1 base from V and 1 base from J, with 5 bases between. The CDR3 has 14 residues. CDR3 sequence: CATSRARSNQPQHF. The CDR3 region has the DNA TGTGCCACCAGCAGAGCCAGGAGCAATCAGCCCCAGCATTTT.

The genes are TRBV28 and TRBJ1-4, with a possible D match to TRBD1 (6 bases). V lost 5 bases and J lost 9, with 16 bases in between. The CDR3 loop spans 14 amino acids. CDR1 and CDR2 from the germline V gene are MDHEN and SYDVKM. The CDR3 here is CASSPTGQTQKLFF. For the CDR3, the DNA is TGTGCCAGCAGTCCCACGGGACAAACCCAAAAACTGTTTTTT.

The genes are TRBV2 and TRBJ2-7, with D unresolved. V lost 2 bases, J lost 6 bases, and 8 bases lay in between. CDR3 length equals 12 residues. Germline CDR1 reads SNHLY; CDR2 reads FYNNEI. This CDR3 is CASSELVSEQYF. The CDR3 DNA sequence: TGTGCCAGCAGTGAACTAGTTAGCGAGCAGTACTTC.

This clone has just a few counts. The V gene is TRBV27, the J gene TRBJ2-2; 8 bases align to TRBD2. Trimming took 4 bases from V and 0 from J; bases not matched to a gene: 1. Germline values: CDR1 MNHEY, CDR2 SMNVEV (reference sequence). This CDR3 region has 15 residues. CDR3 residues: CASSWRGANTGELFF. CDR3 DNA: TGTGCCAGCAGTTGGCGGGGGGCGAACACCGGGGAGCTGTTTTTT.

For the CDR3, the DNA is TGCGCCAGCAGCTTCGGAGCGGGAGGGCCGTTAGGTGAGCAGTACTTC. Protein: CASSFGAGGPLGEQYF. The rearrangement joins TRBV5-1 to TRBJ2-7; TRBD2 matches 10 bases. Germline CDR1 and CDR2: SGHRS and YFSETQ. There are 16 residues in the CDR3. V gave up 2 bases and J gave up 7 bases; unmatched junction bases: 12.

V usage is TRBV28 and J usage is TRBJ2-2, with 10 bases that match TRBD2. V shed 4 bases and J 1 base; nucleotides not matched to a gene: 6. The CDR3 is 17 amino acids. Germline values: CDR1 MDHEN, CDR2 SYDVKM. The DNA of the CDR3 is TGTGCCAGCAGTTCCGAAAGACTAGCGGGGAACACCGGGGAGCTGTTTTTT. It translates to CASSSERLAGNTGELFF.

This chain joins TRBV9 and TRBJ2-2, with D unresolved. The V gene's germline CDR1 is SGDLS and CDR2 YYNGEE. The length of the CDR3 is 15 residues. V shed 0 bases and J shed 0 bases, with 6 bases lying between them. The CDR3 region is CASSVEQTNTGELFF. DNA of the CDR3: TGTGCCAGCAGCGTAGAACAGACGAACACCGGGGAGCTGTTTTTT. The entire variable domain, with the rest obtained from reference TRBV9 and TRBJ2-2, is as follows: DSGVTQTPKHLITATGQRVTLRCSPRSGDLSVYWYQQSLDQGLQFLIQYYNGEERAKGNILERFSAQQFPDLHSELNLSSLELGDSALYFCASSVEQTNTGELFFGEGSRLTVL.

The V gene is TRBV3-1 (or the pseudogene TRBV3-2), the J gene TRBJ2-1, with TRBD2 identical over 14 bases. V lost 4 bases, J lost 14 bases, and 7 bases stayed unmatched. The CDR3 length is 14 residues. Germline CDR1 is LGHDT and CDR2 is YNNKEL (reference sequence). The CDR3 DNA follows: TGTGCCAGCAGCCCCGAGGGACTAGCGGGAGATGAGTTCTTC. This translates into CASSPEGLAGDEFF.

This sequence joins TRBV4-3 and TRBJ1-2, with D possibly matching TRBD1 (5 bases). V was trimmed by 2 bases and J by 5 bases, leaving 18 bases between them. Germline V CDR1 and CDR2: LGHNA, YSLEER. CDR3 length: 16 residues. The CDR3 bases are TGCGCCAGCAGCCAACAAAACCCTCAGGGAGGGTATGGCTACACCTTC. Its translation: CASSQQNPQGGYGYTF.

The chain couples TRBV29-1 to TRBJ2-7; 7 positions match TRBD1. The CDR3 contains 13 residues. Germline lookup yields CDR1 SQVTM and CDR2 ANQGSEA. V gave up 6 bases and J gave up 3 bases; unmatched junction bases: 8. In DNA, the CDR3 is TGCAGCGTCGCCCGGGACAGCCTCTACGAGCAGTACTTC. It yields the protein CSVARDSLYEQYF.

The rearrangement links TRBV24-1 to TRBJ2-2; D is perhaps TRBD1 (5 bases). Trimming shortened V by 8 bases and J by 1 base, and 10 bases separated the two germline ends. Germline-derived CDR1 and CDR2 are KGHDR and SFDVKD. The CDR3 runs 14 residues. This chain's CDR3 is CATIQTGNTGELFF. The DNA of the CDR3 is TGTGCCACCATTCAAACAGGGAACACCGGGGAGCTGTTTTTT.

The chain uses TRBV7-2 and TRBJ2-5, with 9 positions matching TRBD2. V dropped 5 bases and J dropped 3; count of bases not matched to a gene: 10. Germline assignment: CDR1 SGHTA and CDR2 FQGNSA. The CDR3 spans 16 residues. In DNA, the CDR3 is TGTGCCAGCAGCCCCCCCCGGGCTAGCGGGAAAGAGACCCAGTACTTC. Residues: CASSPPRASGKETQYF.

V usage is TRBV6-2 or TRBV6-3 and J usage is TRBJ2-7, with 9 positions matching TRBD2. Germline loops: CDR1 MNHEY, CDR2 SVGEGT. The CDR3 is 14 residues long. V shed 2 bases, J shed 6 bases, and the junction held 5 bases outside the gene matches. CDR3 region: CASSYGGRAGEQYF. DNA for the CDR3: TGTGCCAGCAGTTACGGCGGGAGGGCAGGCGAGCAGTACTTC.

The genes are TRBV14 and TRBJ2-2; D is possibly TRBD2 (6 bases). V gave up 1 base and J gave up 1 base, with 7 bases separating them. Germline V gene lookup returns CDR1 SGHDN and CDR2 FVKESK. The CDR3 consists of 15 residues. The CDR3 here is CASSQGGGNTGELFF. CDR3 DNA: TGTGCCAGCAGCCAAGGGGGAGGGAACACCGGGGAGCTGTTTTTT.

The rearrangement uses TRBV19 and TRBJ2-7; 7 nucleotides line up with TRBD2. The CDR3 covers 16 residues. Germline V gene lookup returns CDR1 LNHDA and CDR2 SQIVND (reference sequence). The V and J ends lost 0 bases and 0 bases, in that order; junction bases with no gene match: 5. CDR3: CASSIEGLEFSYEQYF. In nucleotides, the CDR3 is TGTGCCAGTAGTATAGAAGGACTAGAATTCTCCTACGAGCAGTACTTC.